This is a list of T cell receptor beta chains from one sample in a study of blood T cell repertoires in COVID-19. Sequencing was performed with immunoSEQ multiplex PCR; in TCRdb, only in-frame clones are kept and a portion is missing. The sample shows roughly 100,000 clones, 81% of them seen only once. Sequencing was done on a sample of peripheral blood. The receptors come from an elderly man with acute or convalescent COVID-19. Each CDR3 is given with its conserved first and last residue. Fields, in order: D gene, J gene, V gene, clone size, CDR3 DNA, CDR3 protein. A D gene is named only where the DNA matches it firmly. Part of the rows lack a size; the others show once, few, many or a class for expanded clones.

TRBD1 TRBJ2-3 TRBV10-2 NA TGCGCCAGTAATCAACCAGGGGGAAGGACAGATACGCAGTATTTT CASNQPGGRTDTQYF
NA TRBJ2-3 TRBV19 many TGTGCCAGTAGTATAGAAGCGAGCACAGATACGCAGTATTTT CASSIEASTDTQYF
TRBD1 TRBJ1-4 TRBV5-1 once TGCGCCAGCACTCGCGGGACAGGGGATGAAAAACTGTTTTTT CASTRGTGDEKLFF
TRBD2 TRBJ2-1 TRBV7-3 NA TGTGCCAGCAGCTTAACTAGCGGGAGGGAAAATGAGCAGTTCTTC CASSLTSGRENEQFF
TRBD1 TRBJ2-2 TRBV27 few TGTGCCAGCAGTCAGAGGTGGGGACAGGGGTTCACCGGGGAGCTGTTTTTT CASSQRWGQGFTGELFF
NA TRBJ2-1 TRBV5-1 NA TGCGCCAGCACCCAAGACAGCTACAATGAGCAGTTCTTC CASTQDSYNEQFF
NA TRBJ2-7 TRBV9 NA TGTGCCAGCAGCGCGAGCGACGGGAGTCCCCTCTCCTACGAGCAGTACTTC CASSASDGSPLSYEQYF
TRBD1 TRBJ2-3 TRBV5-1 NA TGCGCCAGCAGCTTTACCCTAGGGGGCGTTGAAGATACGCAGTATTTT CASSFTLGGVEDTQYF
TRBD1 TRBJ2-2 TRBV12-5 NA TGTGCTAGTGACGGGGGGGACAGGGGCACCGGGGAGCTGTTTTTT CASDGGDRGTGELFF
TRBD1 TRBJ2-3 TRBV18 NA TGTGCCAGCTCACGCGGGACAGGGAAGACAGATACGCAGTATTTT CASSRGTGKTDTQYF
TRBD1 TRBJ1-2 TRBV6-6 NA TGTGCCAGCAAGGCAGGGGGTGGCTACACCTTC CASKAGGGYTF
NA TRBJ2-2 TRBV28 NA TGTGCCAGCAGTTTAGGGAGTACGAACACCGGGGAGCTGTTTTTT CASSLGSTNTGELFF
NA TRBJ2-7 TRBV11-2 NA TGTGCCAGCAGCCGACTGGGTACCTACGAGCAGTACTTC CASSRLGTYEQYF
TRBD1 TRBJ1-1 TRBV6-5 NA TGTGCCAGCAGCAACAGGGGGAACACTGAAGCTTTCTTT CASSNRGNTEAFF
NA TRBJ1-1 TRBV11-2 NA TGTGCCAGCAGCTTAATGCCCAGAAACACTGAAGCTTTCTTT CASSLMPRNTEAFF
TRBD1 TRBJ1-1 TRBV7-2 NA TGTGCCAGCAGCTCGGGACAGCTCGTTCTCACTGAAGCTTTCTTT CASSSGQLVLTEAFF
TRBD1 TRBJ2-1 TRBV6-5 NA TGTGCCAGCAGTTCCGACAGGGGGACCAACAATGAGCAGTTCTTC CASSSDRGTNNEQFF
NA TRBJ2-3 TRBV28 NA TGTGCCAGCAGCCAGGGGTCCCGCACAGATACGCAGTATTTT CASSQGSRTDTQYF
NA TRBJ1-5 TRBV28 NA TGTGCCGGATCCGGGACTTTAAGCAATCAGCCCCAGCATTTT CAGSGTLSNQPQHF
NA TRBJ2-1 TRBV5-1 NA TGCGCCAGCAGCTTGGACAGCTACAATGAGCAGTTCTTC CASSLDSYNEQFF
NA TRBJ2-1 TRBV7-9 few TGTGCCAGCAGCCCATTTCTCAGCTCCTACAATGAGCAGTTCTTC CASSPFLSSYNEQFF
NA TRBJ2-3 TRBV28 NA TGTGCCAGCAGTCTCTATCATACGCAGTATTTT CASSLYHTQYF
TRBD1 TRBJ1-2 TRBV7-2 few TGTGCCAGCAGCCCACGACAGGGGTACTATGGCTACACCTTC CASSPRQGYYGYTF
TRBD1 TRBJ1-4 TRBV18 NA TGTGCCAGCTCACCGAGGACAGGGGGCGGAAGGGCTAATGAAAAACTGTTTTTT CASSPRTGGGRANEKLFF
TRBD2 TRBJ2-1 TRBV5-1 once TGCGCCAGCAGGCCTCTAGCGGGCAGTCTCCATGAGCAGTTCTTC CASRPLAGSLHEQFF
TRBD1 TRBJ2-3 TRBV5-1 once TGCGCCAGCAGCTGGACAGGCCCAGATACGCAGTATTTT CASSWTGPDTQYF
NA TRBJ2-1 TRBV10-2 NA TGCGCCAGCAGCGGGGAGAAGAGCTCCTACAATGAGCAGTTCTTC CASSGEKSSYNEQFF
NA TRBJ2-2 TRBV7-2 NA TGTGCCAGCAGCTTAGAACAGGCGAACACCGGGGAGCTGTTTTTT CASSLEQANTGELFF
TRBD2 TRBJ2-5 TRBV4-2 NA TGTGCCAGCAGCCAGAAGGCAGCGGGAGGGGGGGAGACCCAGTACTTC CASSQKAAGGGETQYF
NA TRBJ2-5 TRBV4-2 NA TGTGCCAGCAGCCAGTCCGGGACATTACAAGAGACCCAGTACTTC CASSQSGTLQETQYF
NA TRBJ2-3 TRBV15 NA TGTGCCACCAGCAGAGGGACTAGCACAGATACGCAGTATTTT CATSRGTSTDTQYF
NA TRBJ2-3 TRBV12-3/TRBV12-4 few TGTGCCAGCAGTTCTAGCGTCACAGATACGCAGTATTTT CASSSSVTDTQYF
TRBD2 TRBJ2-5 TRBV9 once TGTGCCAGCAGCGTGGGACTAGCGGGGACCCAAGAGACCCAGTACTTC CASSVGLAGTQETQYF
TRBD1 TRBJ1-2 TRBV28 NA TGTGCCAGCAGTTCGAACAGGGGGCCAAATGGCTACACCTTC CASSSNRGPNGYTF
TRBD1 TRBJ2-5 TRBV7-2 NA TGTGCCAGCAGCTTGACAGGGGGCGGGGAGACCCAGTACTTC CASSLTGGGETQYF
NA TRBJ1-2 TRBV30 once TGTGCCTGGAGTATAACAGGGCTTATTAACTATGGCTACACCTTC CAWSITGLINYGYTF
NA TRBJ2-6 TRBV6-2/TRBV6-3 NA TGTGCCAGCAGTGCCGAGACTAGGAGGTCTGGGGCCAACGTCCTGACTTTC CASSAETRRSGANVLTF
NA TRBJ1-5 TRBV28 NA TGTGCCAGCAGTTTAATGGCCCGTCATAGCAATCAGCCCCAGCATTTT CASSLMARHSNQPQHF
TRBD1 TRBJ2-3 TRBV5-1 NA TGCGCCAGCAGCCCTGGACAGGAGTCAGATACGCAGTATTTT CASSPGQESDTQYF
TRBD1 TRBJ1-2 TRBV30 once TGTGCCTGGAGTGCCCACAGGGGAAACTATGGCTACACCTTC CAWSAHRGNYGYTF
NA TRBJ1-1 TRBV4-2 NA TGTGCCAGCAGCCAAGAGGTGGTTCTATTTGGGGAGGGCACTGAAGCTTTCTTT CASSQEVVLFGEGTEAFF
NA TRBJ2-7 TRBV6-2/TRBV6-3 few TGTGCCAGCAGCCCACAAACCTACGAGCAGTACTTC CASSPQTYEQYF
NA TRBJ2-7 TRBV7-8 NA TGTGCCAGCGTAGACAGGCCCCCCTACGAGCAGTACTTC CASVDRPPYEQYF
TRBD2 TRBJ2-1 TRBV5-1 once TGCGCCAGCAGCTTGGTCGGCGGGAGGGTTCCTGAGCAGTTCTTC CASSLVGGRVPEQFF
NA TRBJ2-3 TRBV28 NA TGTGCCAGCACCCTTTTGGATACGCAGTATTTT CASTLLDTQYF
NA TRBJ1-3 TRBV6-1 NA TGTGCCAGCAGTGAACTACAGGGAAGAATCTCTTCTGGAAACACCATATATTTT CASSELQGRISSGNTIYF
NA TRBJ1-5 TRBV2 few TGTGCCAGCATGGCAGGGGCGGCTCAGCCCCAGCATTTT CASMAGAAQPQHF
NA TRBJ1-1 TRBV4-1 once TGCGCCAGCAAGTGGTCAAACGGGGTCACTGAAGCTTTCTTT CASKWSNGVTEAFF
NA TRBJ2-3 TRBV24-1 NA TGTGCCACCAGTGAATCACTAGATACGCAGTATTTT CATSESLDTQYF
TRBD2 TRBJ2-1 TRBV4-3 NA TGCGCCAGCAGCCTTACCCTCTTGGGCGGGAGGGCCAATGAGCAGTTCTTC CASSLTLLGGRANEQFF
NA TRBJ1-1 TRBV6-1 NA TGTGCCAGCAGTGAACTTCTAGCTTTGAACACTGAAGCTTTCTTT CASSELLALNTEAFF
NA TRBJ1-1 TRBV5-1 NA TGCGCCAGCAGCCTCTATTCTCAGGGGCGGACTGAAGCTTTCTTT CASSLYSQGRTEAFF
NA TRBJ1-5 TRBV2 NA TGTGCCAGCAGTCGAGGTCGGCGGGTGGGTAGCAATCAGCCCCAGCATTTT CASSRGRRVGSNQPQHF